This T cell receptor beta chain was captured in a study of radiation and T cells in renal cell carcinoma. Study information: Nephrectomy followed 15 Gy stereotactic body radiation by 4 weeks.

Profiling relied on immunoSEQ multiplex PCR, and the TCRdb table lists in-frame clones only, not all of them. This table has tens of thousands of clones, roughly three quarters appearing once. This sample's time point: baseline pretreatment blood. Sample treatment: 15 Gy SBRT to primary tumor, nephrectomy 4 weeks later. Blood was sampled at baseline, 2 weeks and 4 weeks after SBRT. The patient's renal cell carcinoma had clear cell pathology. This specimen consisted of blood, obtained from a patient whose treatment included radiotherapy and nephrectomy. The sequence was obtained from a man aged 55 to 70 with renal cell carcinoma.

For the CDR3, the DNA is TGTGCCACCAGCAGAGATCTCCAGCCGACTAGTGAGGATACGCAGTATTTT. Translation gives CATSRDLQPTSEDTQYF. The V and J genes are TRBV15 and TRBJ2-3, with D perhaps matching TRBD2 (6 bases). The CDR3 has 17 amino acids. V gave up 0 bases and J gave up 6 bases, with 19 bases separating them. Germline V gene lookup returns CDR1 LNHNV and CDR2 YYDKDF (reference sequence).